This TCR beta chain was obtained from a study of PD-L1 blockade in urothelial cancer. Described time point: pretreatment peripheral blood. From germline, CDR1 is MNHEY and CDR2 SVGAGI. J was trimmed by 4 bases and V by 8 bases; bases with no gene match: 3. This CDR3 is built from 13 residues. The repertoire was sequenced with immunoSEQ multiplex PCR; TCRdb's copy has only in-frame clones and lacks some. The data contain more than 35,000 clones, just over 90% of them singletons. The sample consisted of PBMCs, taken around atezolizumab (anti-PD-L1) treatment. This receptor was identified in a woman aged 60-70 years with urothelial cancer. This sequence joins TRBV6-5 and TRBJ2-1, with TRBD2 identical over 9 bases. The CDR3 sequence: CASGGREYNEQFF. CDR3 DNA: TGTGCCAGCGGCGGGAGGGAGTACAATGAGCAGTTCTTC.